This entry lists 15 T cell receptor beta chains sequenced from one sample in a study of T cell responses to AZD1222 COVID-19 vaccine. Produced via immunoSEQ multiplex PCR; TCRdb's table is partial and in-frame only. The sample consists of some 150,000 clones, about nine tenths of them appearing once. Specimen: peripheral blood, collected on day 0 of AZD1222 vaccination. The source is an adult in good health.

The CDR3 DNA is TGTGCCAGCAGCCCGGGGACTAGCGGGAGACTCGAGCAGTACTTC. Its protein is CASSPGTSGRLEQYF. J is TRBJ2-7 and V is TRBV7-6, with TRBD2 identical over 14 bases. The junction had 6 bases not matched to a gene; V was cut back by 5 bases and J by 6 bases. The germline CDR1 and CDR2 sequences are SGHVS and FNYEAQ. The CDR3 covers 15 residues.

This rearrangement joins TRBV3-1 (or the pseudogene TRBV3-2) to TRBJ1-1; 7 bases align to TRBD1. Looked up from germline, CDR1 is LGHDT and CDR2 is YNNKEL (reference sequence). This CDR3 has 15 residues. Trimming at V came to 4 bases and at J to 6 bases, leaving 11 bases not matched to a gene. CDR3 amino acids: CASSRETGVFSEAFF. DNA for the CDR3: TGTGCCAGCAGCCGGGAAACAGGGGTGTTCTCTGAAGCTTTCTTT.

For this clone: At one of its ends the junction is not consistent with the germline gene, which may arise from a read error. The CDR3 coding sequence is TGTGCCAGCGGTGACAGGGGTGAGCAGTTCTTC. Amino acid sequence: CASGDRGEQFF. J is TRBJ2-1 and V is TRBV2, with TRBD1 matching 8 bases. The germline V gene has CDR1 SNHLY and CDR2 FYNNEI. The CDR3 sequence is 11 residues long. Complete variable domain (other parts from reference TRBV2 and TRBJ2-1): EPEVTQTPSHQVTQMGQEVILRCVPISNHLYFYWYRQILGQKVEFLVSFYNNEISEKSEIFDDQFSVERPDGSNFTLKIRSTKLEDSAMYFCASGDRGEQFFGPGTRLTVL.

The rearrangement joins TRBV4-3 to TRBJ2-7, with D maybe TRBD2 (5 bases). Trimming removed 0 bases at V and 7 bases at J, with 13 bases between. The CDR3 runs to 14 residues. Germline V CDR1 and CDR2: LGHNA, YSLEER. CDR3 coding DNA: TGCGCCAGCAGCCAAGACGGGGTAATGCGGGAGCAGTACTTC. It translates to CASSQDGVMREQYF.

CDR3 in DNA: TGTGCCAGCTCACCTAGGACGAACACTGAAGCTTTCTTT. Translation: CASSPRTNTEAFF. The V and J genes are TRBV18 and TRBJ1-1; D not resolved. Trimming took off 3 bases at V and 1 base at J, with 6 bases between the two ends. CDR1 is KGHSH, CDR2 LQKENI, per germline. This CDR3 has 13 residues.

This chain uses TRBV6-5 with TRBJ2-1, with D hard to call. The CDR3 extends over 13 amino acids. Per germline, CDR1 MNHEY and CDR2 SVGAGI. Trimming pared 0 bases from V and 4 bases from J, leaving 4 bases between. The CDR3 here is CASSYSNYNEQFF. The CDR3 DNA is TGTGCCAGCAGTTACTCGAATTACAATGAGCAGTTCTTC.

The chain is built from TRBV2 and TRBJ1-5; D is possibly TRBD1 (6 bases). Germline V gene data show CDR1 as SNHLY and CDR2 as FYNNEI. V gave up 6 bases and J gave up 6 bases, with 15 bases separating them. The CDR3 is made up of 14 amino acids. The CDR3 DNA is TGTGCCAGCAGCGAGGACAGTCTGGGTCAGCCCCAGCATTTT. It specifies CASSEDSLGQPQHF.

The chain combines TRBV24-1 with TRBJ2-1, with 11 bases matching TRBD1. The junction had 4 bases not matched to a gene; V was cut back by 0 bases and J by 7 bases. From germline, CDR1 is KGHDR and CDR2 SFDVKD. The CDR3 is made up of 16 amino acids. This CDR3 is CATSDLAGQGANEQFF. CDR3 nucleotides: TGTGCCACCAGTGATTTGGCCGGACAGGGGGCAAATGAGCAGTTCTTC.

The chain employs TRBV19 and TRBJ2-1, with D perhaps TRBD2 (6 bases). CDR1 and CDR2 from the germline V gene are LNHDA and SQIVND (reference sequence). V dropped 5 bases and J dropped 0 bases, with 26 bases sitting between them. The CDR3 is 20 amino acids. The chain's CDR3 is CASSREGGLPRLSSYNEQFF. The CDR3 nucleotides read TGTGCCAGTAGTCGTGAGGGAGGCCTGCCTCGTTTGAGCTCCTACAATGAGCAGTTCTTC.

Regarding this clone: Distinct nucleotide sequences in the sample also encode this CDR3. The chain employs TRBV9 and TRBJ2-1; D is unresolved. Germline lookup yields CDR1 SGDLS and CDR2 YYNGEE. Between the trimmed V and J ends, which lost 0 bases and 4 bases, there was a span of 5 bases. The CDR3 extends over 13 amino acids. CDR3 residues: CASSVGQYNEQFF. CDR3 DNA: TGTGCCAGCAGCGTAGGTCAGTACAATGAGCAGTTCTTC.

The rearrangement uses TRBV6-2 or TRBV6-3 and TRBJ1-1; a possible D gene is TRBD1 (6 bases). CDR1 MNHEY and CDR2 SVGEGT come from the germline V gene. V was clipped by 0 bases and J by 3 bases, with 11 bases between them. The CDR3 is 15 amino acids. CDR3 residues: CASSYSAGAYTEAFF. The CDR3 DNA sequence: TGTGCCAGCAGTTACTCTGCGGGGGCTTACACTGAAGCTTTCTTT.

This chain links TRBV7-2 with TRBJ2-1; the match to TRBD2 covers 14 bases. Germline CDR1 reads SGHTA; CDR2 reads FQGNSA. V shed 3 bases and J 6 bases; nucleotides not matched to a gene: 4. The CDR3 has 16 amino acids. CDR3 sequence: CASSFQTSGRANEQFF. The CDR3 region has the DNA TGTGCCAGCAGCTTCCAGACTAGCGGGAGGGCCAATGAGCAGTTCTTC.

V gene TRBV3-1 (or the pseudogene TRBV3-2) combines with J gene TRBJ2-1; tentatively, D is TRBD2 (7 bases). This CDR3 comprises 14 residues. V was cut by 6 bases and J by 4 bases, with 13 bases left in between. The V gene's germline CDR1 is LGHDT and CDR2 YNNKEL (reference sequence). The CDR3 sequence: CASSPKGGYNEQFF. The CDR3, as DNA: TGTGCCAGCAGTCCGAAGGGGGGGTACAATGAGCAGTTCTTC.

This rearrangement joins TRBV5-4 to TRBJ2-3; no clear D gene. The CDR3 extends over 14 amino acids. Germline loops: CDR1 SGHNT, CDR2 YYREEE (reference sequence). Trimming took 1 base from V and 0 from J, leaving 6 bases between them. This CDR3 is CASSLSSSTDTQYF. DNA for the CDR3: TGTGCCAGCAGCTTGTCGAGCAGCACAGATACGCAGTATTTT.

The chain carries TRBV24-1 and TRBJ2-1, with 11 bases aligning to TRBD2. The CDR3 runs to 16 residues. Germline lookup yields CDR1 KGHDR and CDR2 SFDVKD. The V gene end was trimmed by 3 bases and the J gene end by 3 bases; junction bases not matched to a gene: 3. CDR3 region: CATSDAGTSGYNEQFF. The CDR3 nucleotides are TGTGCCACCAGTGATGCCGGGACTAGCGGCTACAATGAGCAGTTCTTC.